One and the same sample provided the 10 T cell receptor beta chains below, sequenced in a study of blood T cell repertoires in COVID-19. Sequencing used immunoSEQ multiplex PCR; TCRdb keeps in-frame clones, though not all of them. The sample consists of some 310,000 clones, 85% to 90% of them appearing once. The sequenced sample was peripheral blood. These receptors all stem from a woman aged 30 to 39 with COVID-19, enrolled during active disease.

The V and J genes are TRBV5-1 and TRBJ2-2; possible D gene TRBD1, 6 bases. The germline V gene encodes CDR1 SGHRS and CDR2 YFSETQ. This CDR3 has 14 residues. Trimming removed 4 bases from V and 1 base from J, with 8 bases in between. The CDR3 DNA reads as TGCGCCAGCAGCGAACAGGGGAACACCGGGGAGCTGTTTTTT. This gives the protein CASSEQGNTGELFF.

This chain uses TRBV28 with TRBJ1-5; maybe TRBD1 (5 bases). V shed 6 bases and J shed 0 bases, with 9 bases lying between them. The CDR3 length is 14 residues. Looked up from germline, CDR1 is MDHEN and CDR2 is SYDVKM. CDR3 loop: CASSDSNSNQPQHF. The CDR3 DNA sequence: TGTGCCAGCAGCGACAGTAATAGCAATCAGCCCCAGCATTTT.

The chain is built from TRBV4-2 and TRBJ2-2; 9 nucleotides align to TRBD1. The germline V gene has CDR1 LGHNA and CDR2 YNFKEQ. V lost 4 bases, J lost 5 bases, and 11 bases stayed unmatched. This CDR3 comprises 17 residues. The CDR3 sequence: CASSPLAGTGPTGELFF. In DNA, the CDR3 is TGTGCCAGCAGCCCTTTGGCTGGGACAGGGCCAACCGGGGAGCTGTTTTTT.

In DNA, the CDR3 is TGTGCCAGTGGGACTAGCGGGAAGTACGAGCAGTACTTC. It is translated as CASGTSGKYEQYF. V gene TRBV11-2 combines with J gene TRBJ2-7; TRBD2 agrees at 13 bases. This CDR3 is 13 amino acids long. V lost 9 bases to trimming and J lost 4 bases; unmatched junction nucleotides: 3. From germline, CDR1 is SGHAT and CDR2 FQNNGV.

In its sample, this clone was seen once. This chain joins TRBV27 and TRBJ2-6; 8 nucleotides match TRBD1. There are 18 residues in the CDR3. The germline V gene has CDR1 MNHEY and CDR2 SMNVEV (reference sequence). Trimming took 5 bases from V and 5 from J; bases not matched to a gene: 14. In DNA form, the CDR3 reads TGTGCCAGCAGTCCCGGGACAGGAAGACTAAGCTGGGCCAACGTCCTGACTTTC. Protein product: CASSPGTGRLSWANVLTF.

J is TRBJ2-7 and V is TRBV11-2; 12 bases are shared with TRBD2. Germline V gives CDR1 SGHAT, CDR2 FQNNGV. V shed 1 base, J shed 3 bases, and the junction held 10 bases outside the gene matches. CDR3 size: 18 residues. CDR3 region: CASSLGSSGRAPVYEQYF. The CDR3 region has the DNA TGTGCCAGCAGCTTAGGATCTAGCGGGAGGGCACCAGTCTACGAGCAGTACTTC.

This clone was observed a single time. V usage is TRBV7-9 and J usage is TRBJ1-1, with D possibly matching TRBD1 (5 bases). The CDR3 totals 14 residues. V lost 0 bases, J lost 9 bases, and 14 bases lay in between. Germline V gene sequence: CDR1 SEHNR, CDR2 FQNEAQ (reference sequence). CDR3 loop: CASSLAGSLGQAFF. CDR3 in DNA: TGTGCCAGCAGCTTAGCGGGATCCCTGGGGCAAGCTTTCTTT.

V is TRBV5-1 and J is TRBJ2-1, with 11 bases fitting TRBD2. V gave up 4 bases and J gave up 9 bases; unmatched junction bases: 9. Germline loops: CDR1 SGHRS, CDR2 YFSETQ. This CDR3 is 15 amino acids long. The CDR3: CASSPPGLAAVEQFF. The CDR3 DNA follows: TGCGCCAGCAGCCCACCGGGACTAGCGGCTGTTGAGCAGTTCTTC.

This chain links TRBV15 with TRBJ1-3, with TRBD1 as a possible D gene (6 bases). V shed 0 bases and J shed 8 bases, with 11 bases lying between them. CDR3 length: 14 residues. Germline V CDR1 and CDR2: LNHNV, YYDKDF (reference sequence). The CDR3 reads CATSRDSGAYTIYF. The CDR3 DNA sequence: TGTGCCACCAGCAGAGATTCAGGGGCTTACACCATATATTTT.

This clone occurred once. The gene calls are TRBV5-6 and TRBJ1-1, with 8 bases that match TRBD1. From germline, CDR1 is SGHDT and CDR2 YYEEEE. This CDR3 is 16 amino acids long. The J segment lost 2 bases and the V segment lost 0 bases, leaving 6 bases of the junction unmatched. CDR3 sequence reads: CASSLEAGGFNTEAFF. The CDR3 nucleotides are TGTGCCAGCAGCTTGGAGGCAGGGGGCTTCAACACTGAAGCTTTCTTT.